This passage covers 13 T cell receptor beta chains from one sample sequenced in a study of somatic mutations in cytotoxic T cells in rheumatoid arthritis. Measured with immunoSEQ multiplex PCR; TCRdb has only the in-frame clones, and not every one. The sample includes some 20,000 clones, about 80% of them seen just once. Sequencing input: CD8+ T cells sorted from blood. These receptors were obtained from an adult with rheumatoid arthritis.

Comment on this clone: The sample contains more than one DNA sequence encoding this CDR3. V gene TRBV9 combines with J gene TRBJ2-7, with 10 positions matching TRBD1. V lost 0 bases, J lost 6 bases, and 6 bases stayed unmatched. CDR1 SGDLS and CDR2 YYNGEE come from the germline V gene. The CDR3 runs to 15 residues. The DNA of the CDR3 is TGTGCCAGCAGCGTAGGGGACAGGGGCCGGGGCGAGCAGTACTTC. Translation gives CASSVGDRGRGEQYF.

The chain uses TRBV2 and TRBJ2-2; 7 bases fit TRBD1. V was clipped by 4 bases and J by 5 bases; unmatched bases: 4. The CDR3 is made up of 14 amino acids. Germline CDR1 SNHLY, CDR2 FYNNEI. The CDR3 loop is CASSVTGRTGELFF. CDR3 in DNA: TGTGCCAGCAGTGTGACAGGGCGAACCGGGGAGCTGTTTTTT.

By share of the sample, this clone is medium-sized. V and J are TRBV4-2 and TRBJ2-3; perhaps TRBD2 as D (6 bases). The V and J ends lost 3 bases and 4 bases respectively, with 17 bases between them. The CDR3 loop spans 16 amino acids. Germline values: CDR1 LGHNA, CDR2 YNFKEQ. The CDR3 DNA reads as TGTGCCAGCAGCCAGGAAAGCGGAGGAGGGTCAGATACGCAGTATTTT. Translation: CASSQESGGGSDTQYF.

V is TRBV7-9 and J is TRBJ1-2; possibly TRBD1 for D (5 bases). The CDR3 is 15 amino acids. In germline, CDR1 is SEHNR, CDR2 FQNEAQ (reference sequence). Trimming removed 5 bases at V and 2 bases at J, with 15 bases between. As DNA, the CDR3 is TGTGCCAGCAGCCCGGGGGGGAGCGAAAACTATGGCTACACCTTC. Translation gives CASSPGGSENYGYTF.

CDR3 in DNA: TGTGCCAGCAGCCCCGGGACAGGGGAGAATGGCTACACCTTC. This translates into CASSPGTGENGYTF. The chain has TRBV25-1 and TRBJ1-2; 10 bases match TRBD1. V lost 6 bases and J lost 6; bases outside the gene matches: 7. Germline V gene sequence: CDR1 MGHDK, CDR2 SYGVNS. This CDR3 is 14 amino acids long.

V usage is TRBV29-1 and J usage is TRBJ2-2, with 9 bases lining up with TRBD2. V dropped 4 bases and J dropped 0; count of bases not matched to a gene: 3. Germline lookup yields CDR1 SQVTM and CDR2 ANQGSEA. CDR3 length: 15 residues. CDR3 in amino acids: CSVVSSGANTGELFF. Here the CDR3 DNA reads TGCAGCGTTGTTTCTAGCGGGGCGAACACCGGGGAGCTGTTTTTT.

V gene TRBV7-9 combines with J gene TRBJ2-3, with 10 bases matching TRBD1. Per the germline V gene, CDR1 is SEHNR and CDR2 is FQNEAQ (reference sequence). This CDR3 has 16 residues. V lost 5 bases and J lost 3; bases outside the gene matches: 8. For the CDR3, the DNA is TGTGCCAGCAGCGCTTGGGGACAGGGGACGACAGATACGCAGTATTTT. It is translated as CASSAWGQGTTDTQYF. Looking up the rest from reference TRBV7-9 and TRBJ2-3 gives the full variable domain: DTGVSQNPRHKITKRGQNVTFRCDPISEHNRLYWYRQTLGQGPEFLTYFQNEAQLEKSRLLSDRFSAERPKGSFSTLEIQRTEQGDSAMYLCASSAWGQGTTDTQYFGPGTRLTVL.

This clone occurred a few times. This chain links TRBV7-3 with TRBJ2-3; maybe TRBD2 (6 bases). The germline V and J ends were trimmed by 2 bases and 5 bases, with 11 bases remaining between them. CDR1 is SGHTA and CDR2 is FQGTGA in the germline V gene. The CDR3 extends over 14 amino acids. The CDR3 loop is CASSLLGSGDTQYF. The CDR3 region has the DNA TGTGCCAGCAGCTTACTCGGGAGTGGAGATACGCAGTATTTT. Combining the CDR3 with reference TRBV7-3 and TRBJ2-3 gives the whole variable domain GAGVSQTPSNKVTEKGKYVELRCDPISGHTALYWYRQSLGQGPEFLIYFQGTGAADDSGLPNDRFFAVRPEGSVSTLKIQRTERGDSAVYLCASSLLGSGDTQYFGPGTRLTVL.

This chain joins TRBV5-6 and TRBJ1-5; weak D call: TRBD1 (5 bases). The V end lost 4 bases, the J end lost 4 bases, and 15 bases lay between the germline ends. Germline CDR1 is SGHDT and CDR2 is YYEEEE. CDR3 length: 15 amino acids. The CDR3 DNA is TGTGCCAGCAGCCTGGGACCCACATGGAATCAGCCCCAGCATTTT. Translating gives CASSLGPTWNQPQHF.

The V call is TRBV28, the J call TRBJ2-6; weak D call: TRBD2 (5 bases). This CDR3 has 16 residues. With 2 bases removed from V and 1 base from J, the gap between germline ends came to 9 bases. Germline CDR1 reads MDHEN; CDR2 reads SYDVKM. CDR3 residues: CASSLLRGSGANVLTF. DNA of the CDR3: TGTGCCAGCAGTTTACTTCGGGGATCTGGGGCCAACGTCCTGACTTTC.

This rearrangement joins TRBV2 to TRBJ2-6; the D is unclear. Germline V gene data show CDR1 as SNHLY and CDR2 as FYNNEI. V was clipped by 7 bases and J by 1 base, with 2 bases between them. The CDR3 covers 12 residues. CDR3 nucleotides: TGTGCCAGCAAATCTGGGGCCAACGTCCTGACTTTC. This translates into CASKSGANVLTF.

The chain employs TRBV6-1 and TRBJ2-5; D is perhaps TRBD1 (5 bases). This CDR3 contains 15 residues. Germline assignment: CDR1 MNHNS and CDR2 SASEGT. V was trimmed by 1 base and J by 1 base, leaving 10 bases between them. For the CDR3, the DNA is TGTGCCAGCAGTGAAGTCACAGGAGCCCAAGAGACCCAGTACTTC. Translation: CASSEVTGAQETQYF.

This chain joins TRBV2 and TRBJ1-1; D perhaps matches TRBD1 (5 bases). This CDR3 comprises 13 residues. V was cut by 1 base and J by 6 bases, with 9 bases left in between. The germline gives CDR1 SNHLY, CDR2 FYNNEI. The CDR3 region is CASSEGGVSEAFF. Written as DNA, the CDR3 is TGTGCCAGCAGTGAAGGGGGCGTCTCTGAAGCTTTCTTT.